The following is a T cell receptor (beta chain) sequence with its context. This specimen belongs to a study of response to subunit inactivated influenza vaccine. In germline, CDR1 is SGHAT, CDR2 FQNNGV. The CDR3 is 15 residues long. The V segment lost 5 bases and the J segment 7 bases; nucleotides outside the gene matches: 10. MiXCR was run by TCRdb on the RT-PCR reads, yielding one entry per CDR3 protein. The sample consists of over 800,000 distinct CDR3 sequences, approximately 22% of them appearing once. This receptor was taken from a man aged 45-60 years who received an inactivated influenza vaccine. The gene calls are TRBV11-2 and TRBJ2-1; TRBD2 aligns across 8 bases. The sample consisted of PBMCs from blood, taken 5 days after vaccination. CDR3 protein: CASSPGTSNWNEQFF. CDR3 sequence (DNA): TGTGCCAGCAGCCCCGGGACTAGTAACTGGAATGAGCAGTTCTTC.